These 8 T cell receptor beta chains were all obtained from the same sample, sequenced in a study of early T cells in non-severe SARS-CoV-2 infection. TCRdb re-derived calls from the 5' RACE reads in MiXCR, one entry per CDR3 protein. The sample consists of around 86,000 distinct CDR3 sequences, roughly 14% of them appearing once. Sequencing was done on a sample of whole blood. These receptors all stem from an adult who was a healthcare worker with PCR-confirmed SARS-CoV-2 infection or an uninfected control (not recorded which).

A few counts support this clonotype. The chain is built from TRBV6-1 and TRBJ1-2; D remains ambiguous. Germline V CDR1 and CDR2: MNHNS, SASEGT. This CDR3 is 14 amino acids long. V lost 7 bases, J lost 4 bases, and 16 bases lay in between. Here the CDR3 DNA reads TGTGCCAGCATTACGTGGTGGGGATCCTATGGCTACACCTTC. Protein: CASITWWGSYGYTF.

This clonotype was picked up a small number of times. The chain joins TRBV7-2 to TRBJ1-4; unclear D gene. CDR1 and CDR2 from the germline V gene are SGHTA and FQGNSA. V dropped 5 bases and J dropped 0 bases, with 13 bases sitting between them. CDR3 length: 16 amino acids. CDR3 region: CASSLTGRTTNEKLFF. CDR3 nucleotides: TGTGCCAGCAGCCTTACTGGACGGACAACTAATGAAAAACTGTTTTTT.

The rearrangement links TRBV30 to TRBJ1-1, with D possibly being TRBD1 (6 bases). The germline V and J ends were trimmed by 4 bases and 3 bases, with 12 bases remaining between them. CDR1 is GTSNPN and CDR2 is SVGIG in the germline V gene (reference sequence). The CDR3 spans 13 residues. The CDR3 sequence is CAWMVRGDTEAFF. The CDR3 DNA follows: TGTGCCTGGATGGTCAGGGGAGACACTGAAGCTTTCTTT. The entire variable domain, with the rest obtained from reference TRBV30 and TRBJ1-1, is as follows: SQTIHQWPATLVQPVGSPLSLECTVEGTSNPNLYWYRQAAGRGLQLLFYSVGIGQISSEVPQNLSASRPQDRQFILSSKKLLLSDSGFYLCAWMVRGDTEAFFGQGTRLTVV.

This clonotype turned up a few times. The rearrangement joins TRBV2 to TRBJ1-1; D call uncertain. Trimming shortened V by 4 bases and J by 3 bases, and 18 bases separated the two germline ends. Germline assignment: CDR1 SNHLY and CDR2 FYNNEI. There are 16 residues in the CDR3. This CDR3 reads CASSGSRRIRDTEAFF. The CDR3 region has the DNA TGTGCCAGCAGTGGGTCGAGGCGGATACGGGACACTGAAGCTTTCTTT. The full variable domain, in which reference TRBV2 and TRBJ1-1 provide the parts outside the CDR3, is EPEVTQTPSHQVTQMGQEVILRCVPISNHLYFYWYRQILGQKVEFLVSFYNNEISEKSEIFDDQFSVERPDGSNFTLKIRSTKLEDSAMYFCASSGSRRIRDTEAFFGQGTRLTVV.

The CDR3 DNA reads as TGTGCCAGCAGTGAGGCAGGCCCCGGGGGAAACACCATATATTTT. Translated: CASSEAGPGGNTIYF. The chain is built from TRBV25-1 and TRBJ1-3; D not resolved. From germline, CDR1 is MGHDK and CDR2 SYGVNS. V was cut by 3 bases and J by 4 bases, with 13 bases left in between. This CDR3 region has 15 residues.

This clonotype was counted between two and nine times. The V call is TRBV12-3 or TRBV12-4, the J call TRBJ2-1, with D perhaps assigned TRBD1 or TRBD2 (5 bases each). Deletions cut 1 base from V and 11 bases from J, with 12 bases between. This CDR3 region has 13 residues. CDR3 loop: CASSLEVGAKQFF. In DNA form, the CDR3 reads TGTGCCAGCAGTTTAGAGGTCGGGGCAAAGCAGTTCTTC.

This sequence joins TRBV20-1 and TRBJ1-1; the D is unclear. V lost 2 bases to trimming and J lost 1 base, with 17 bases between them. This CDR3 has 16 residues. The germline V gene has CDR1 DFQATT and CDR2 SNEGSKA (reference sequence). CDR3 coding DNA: TGCAGTGCTAGATCCACAGCTACCCCCCGGAACACTGAAGCTTTCTTT. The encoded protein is CSARSTATPRNTEAFF.

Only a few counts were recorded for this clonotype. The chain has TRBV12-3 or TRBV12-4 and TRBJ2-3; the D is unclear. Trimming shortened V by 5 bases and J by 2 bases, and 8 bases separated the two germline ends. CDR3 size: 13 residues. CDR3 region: CASSGEFTDTQYF. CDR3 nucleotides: TGTGCCAGCAGTGGAGAATTCACAGATACGCAGTATTTT.